One and the same sample provided the 24 T cell receptor beta chains below, sequenced in a study of blood T cells in healthy people across ages (dated by TCRdb to the mid-2010s). The library came from 5' RACE. TCRdb records Illumina HiSeq 2500 as the sequencer. A second PCR of about 7 to 12 cycles was performed with a sample-barcoded 5' primer and a J-beta primer mix. The public reads were reanalyzed by TCRdb: fastp trimming at Q25, MiXCR alignment, in-frame beta chains only. Rows merge per CDR3 protein into single entries with the most common DNA and genes. This sample is represented by about 640,000 distinct CDR3 sequences; about 53% of them were singletons. 30% to 40% of the sample goes to the ten largest clones. The sequencing sample was made of blood. These receptors all stem from a man in his sixties in good health.

This chain links TRBV9 with TRBJ2-7; tentatively, D is TRBD1 (6 bases). The end of the DNA aligns better with TRBJ2-4, so the J call may be wrong. The CDR3 has 16 residues. CDR1 is SGDLS, CDR2 YYNGEE, per germline. Written as DNA, the CDR3 is TGTGCCAGCAGCGGAGGGAGTCAGGGGATGGAGGACATTCAGTACTTC. As protein: CASSGGSQGMEDIQYF.

V usage is TRBV2 and J usage is TRBJ2-1, with unresolved D. V dropped 4 bases and J dropped 10 bases, with 5 bases sitting between them. Germline CDR1 is SNHLY and CDR2 is FYNNEI. The CDR3 consists of 10 residues. The CDR3 here is CASSAGEQFF. The DNA of the CDR3 is TGTGCCAGCAGTGCCGGGGAGCAGTTCTTC.

The chain joins TRBV15 to TRBJ1-2; 9 bases are shared with TRBD1. Trimming at V came to 1 base and at J to 5 bases, leaving 2 bases not matched to a gene. The CDR3 is 14 amino acids. CDR1 and CDR2 from the germline V gene are LNHNV and YYDKDF (reference sequence). The CDR3 region is CATSRGGTGYGYTF. The CDR3 DNA reads as TGTGCCACCAGCAGAGGCGGGACAGGGTATGGCTACACCTTC.

The chain is built from TRBV6-1 and TRBJ1-2; a weak D match, TRBD1 (5 bases). The CDR3 is 15 residues long. The V end was cut by 1 base, the J end by 5 bases, with 14 bases between. Germline V gene data show CDR1 as MNHNS and CDR2 as SASEGT. CDR3 coding DNA: TGTGCCAGCAGTGAAGGTGCGACAGAGTCGTATGGCTACACCTTC. This gives the protein CASSEGATESYGYTF.

The chain links TRBV4-2 to TRBJ1-1; TRBD1 aligns across 7 bases. V lost 4 bases, J lost 6 bases, and 5 bases stayed unmatched. There are 13 residues in the CDR3. Germline-derived CDR1 and CDR2 are LGHNA and YNFKEQ. CDR3 in DNA: TGTGCCAGCAGCCGATTACAGGGGTCTGAAGCTTTCTTT. This codes for CASSRLQGSEAFF.

This clonotype was detected only a few times. The chain employs TRBV20-1 and TRBJ2-1; possibly TRBD1 for D (5 bases). CDR3 length equals 14 residues. The V gene's germline CDR1 is DFQATT and CDR2 SNEGSKA (reference sequence). V was trimmed by 5 bases and J by 12 bases, leaving 23 bases between them. The CDR3 DNA sequence: TGCAGTGCTCTCATGAGCCCCAGGGATGTAGGGCAGTTCTTC. Translation gives CSALMSPRDVGQFF.

This chain joins TRBV14 and TRBJ2-5, with D perhaps TRBD1 or TRBD2 (6 bases each). This CDR3 spans 16 amino acids. V was pared by 0 bases and J by 1 base, with 12 bases between. Germline assignment: CDR1 SGHDN and CDR2 FVKESK. The CDR3 is CASSQDRGAVQETQYF. CDR3 DNA: TGTGCCAGCAGCCAAGATAGGGGGGCAGTCCAAGAGACCCAGTACTTC.

The rearrangement joins TRBV12-3 or TRBV12-4 to TRBJ2-5, with a weak D call TRBD1 (5 bases). With 4 bases removed from V and 1 base from J, the gap between germline ends came to 16 bases. This CDR3 is built from 16 residues. CDR3 sequence reads: CASSSLRGAIQETQYF. CDR3 in DNA: TGTGCCAGCAGTTCCCTCCGTGGGGCGATCCAAGAGACCCAGTACTTC.

The rearrangement joins TRBV20-1 to TRBJ2-3; TRBD2 matches 15 bases. Germline CDR1 is DFQATT and CDR2 is SNEGSKA (reference sequence). The CDR3 extends over 15 amino acids. The ends lost 6 bases at V and 2 bases at J; junction bases unmatched: 3. The CDR3 nucleotides are TGCAGTGCCCGGACTAGCGGGGGGGCCACAGATACGCAGTATTTT. It specifies CSARTSGGATDTQYF.

This clonotype was seen more than once but under ten times. Sequence at one end of the junction differs from germline and may be a read error. The chain carries TRBV10-3 and TRBJ2-4; TRBD1 is a possible D gene (5 bases). CDR1 and CDR2 (germline): ENHRY, SYGVKD. The CDR3 contains 12 residues. CDR3 residues: CAINESGHIQYF. The CDR3 DNA follows: TGTGCCATCAATGAGTCAGGGCACATTCAGTACTTC.

The chain recombines TRBV5-1 with TRBJ2-3; 10 nucleotides line up with TRBD2. CDR1 and CDR2 from the germline V gene are SGHRS and YFSETQ. After removal of 1 base from V and 4 bases from J, the junction contained 3 bases not matched to a gene. The CDR3 has 15 amino acids. The CDR3 sequence is CASSLTSGISDTQYF. CDR3 in DNA: TGCGCCAGCAGCTTGACTAGCGGGATTTCAGATACGCAGTATTTT.

The V call is TRBV13, the J call TRBJ2-7, with 8 bases aligning to TRBD2. Germline V gene data show CDR1 as PRHDT and CDR2 as FYEKMQ (reference sequence). The trim removed 10 bases at V and 1 base at J, leaving 12 bases unmatched. CDR3 length: 15 amino acids. CDR3 nucleotides: TGTGCCAAGGAGGGAGTAGCGGGACCTTCCTACGAGCAGTACTTC. This codes for CAKEGVAGPSYEQYF. Filled out from reference TRBV13 and TRBJ2-7, the complete variable domain reads AAGVIQSPRHLIKEKRETATLKCYPIPRHDTVYWYQQGPGQDPQFLISFYEKMQSDKGSIPDRFSAQQFSDYHSELNMSSLELGDSALYFCAKEGVAGPSYEQYFGPGTRLTVT.

The J gene is TRBJ2-5, the V gene TRBV10-3; possibly TRBD2 for D (6 bases). Deletions cut 4 bases from V and 5 bases from J, with 20 bases between. Germline V CDR1 and CDR2: ENHRY, SYGVKD. The CDR3 runs to 16 residues. The CDR3 sequence: CAISGREGGHGETQYF. DNA of the CDR3: TGTGCCATCAGTGGAAGAGAAGGAGGGCACGGGGAGACCCAGTACTTC.

This chain joins TRBV12-3 or TRBV12-4 and TRBJ2-3; TRBD2 matches at 10 bases. The CDR3 length is 14 residues. Germline trimming cut 7 bases from V and 4 bases from J; bases unmatched to any gene: 5. CDR3 in DNA: TGTGCCAGCACTACGAGCGGGGGGGCAGATACGCAGTATTTT. It yields the protein CASTTSGGADTQYF.

The V call is TRBV7-2, the J call TRBJ2-1, with 10 bases lining up with TRBD1. This CDR3 spans 14 amino acids. The J segment lost 6 bases and the V segment lost 2 bases, leaving 1 base of the junction unmatched. Germline loops: CDR1 SGHTA, CDR2 FQGNSA. The CDR3 DNA is TGTGCCAGCAGCTTATGGGACAGGGGCAATGAGCAGTTCTTC. It translates to CASSLWDRGNEQFF.

The V and J genes are TRBV7-2 and TRBJ2-5; D is unresolved. The DNA matches TRBJ2-7 better at its end, which makes the J call doubtful. CDR3 length equals 13 residues. The V gene's germline CDR1 is SGHTA and CDR2 FQGNSA. The CDR3 spells CASSRVPGDEQYF. For the CDR3, the DNA is TGTGCCAGCAGCCGGGTCCCTGGGGACGAGCAGTACTTC.

There are a few counts of this clonotype. The chain recombines TRBV5-5 with TRBJ2-4, with 9 bases fitting TRBD1. The V segment lost 2 bases and the J segment 6 bases; nucleotides outside the gene matches: 6. The CDR3 extends over 15 amino acids. The germline CDR1 and CDR2 sequences are SGHKS and YYEKEE (reference sequence). The CDR3: CASSFWGQGGNIQYF. The DNA for the CDR3 is TGTGCCAGCAGCTTTTGGGGACAGGGAGGAAACATTCAGTACTTC.

This clonotype was found a few times. The rearrangement joins TRBV5-1 to TRBJ2-7; D is unclear. The germline V gene has CDR1 SGHRS and CDR2 YFSETQ. Trimming shortened V by 0 bases and J by 3 bases, and 10 bases separated the two germline ends. The CDR3 covers 14 residues. The CDR3 region has the DNA TGCGCCAGCAGCTTGGATGAGGCCGTCTACGAGCAGTACTTC. Its protein is CASSLDEAVYEQYF.

The chain recombines TRBV3-1 with TRBJ1-2, with 7 bases lining up with TRBD1. Germline CDR1 reads LGHDT; CDR2 reads YNNKEL (reference sequence). The CDR3 sequence is 13 residues long. V lost 7 bases and J lost 1; bases outside the gene matches: 3. CDR3 nucleotide sequence: TGTGCCAGCATGGACAGGCTTAACTATGGCTACACCTTC. Residues: CASMDRLNYGYTF.

This clonotype was counted only a few times. The gene calls are TRBV6-2 or TRBV6-3 and TRBJ2-7, with D unresolved. V lost 4 bases and J lost 2, with 9 bases in between. The CDR3 loop spans 13 amino acids. The V gene's germline CDR1 is MNHEY and CDR2 SVGEGT. The CDR3 coding sequence is TGTGCCAGCAGTTTAGGCAACCCCTACGAGCAGTACTTC. Encoded protein: CASSLGNPYEQYF.

In its sample, this clonotype was seen a few times. V usage is TRBV2 and J usage is TRBJ2-3, with D perhaps matching TRBD1 (6 bases). This CDR3 has 16 amino acids. Trimming pared 6 bases from V and 1 base from J, leaving 17 bases between. Germline V lookup: CDR1 SNHLY, CDR2 FYNNEI. Written as DNA, the CDR3 is TGTGCCAGCAGGGTAGGACAGAGCCGAGGCACAGATACGCAGTATTTT. It specifies CASRVGQSRGTDTQYF. Full variable domain (outside the CDR3, taken from reference TRBV2 and TRBJ2-3): EPEVTQTPSHQVTQMGQEVILRCVPISNHLYFYWYRQILGQKVEFLVSFYNNEISEKSEIFDDQFSVERPDGSNFTLKIRSTKLEDSAMYFCASRVGQSRGTDTQYFGPGTRLTVL.

V and J are TRBV4-2 and TRBJ2-1; D ambiguous. Trimming removed 4 bases from V and 7 bases from J, with 26 bases in between. From germline, CDR1 is LGHNA and CDR2 YNFKEQ. This CDR3 has 18 residues. This CDR3 is CASSRTPGGATTRNEQFF. The CDR3 DNA is TGTGCCAGCAGCCGAACCCCTGGCGGAGCAACTACCCGTAATGAGCAGTTCTTC.

The rearrangement uses TRBV20-1 and TRBJ2-4, with D possibly matching TRBD2 (6 bases). Trimming shortened V by 1 base and J by 12 bases, and 16 bases separated the two germline ends. The CDR3 covers 13 residues. From germline, CDR1 is DFQATT and CDR2 SNEGSKA (reference sequence). As DNA, the CDR3 is TGCAGTGCTAGAGGCGGGATAGCGGCTTCTCAGTACTTC. Translation gives CSARGGIAASQYF.

This clonotype was observed a few times. This chain joins TRBV21-1 and TRBJ2-4. Near its end, the DNA agrees better with TRBJ2-7, so the J call may be wrong. TRBV21-1 is a documented pseudogene. This CDR3 has 10 amino acids. DNA of the CDR3: TGTGCCAGCAGCAACTCCGAGCAGTACTTC. Translated, it gives CASSNSEQYF.